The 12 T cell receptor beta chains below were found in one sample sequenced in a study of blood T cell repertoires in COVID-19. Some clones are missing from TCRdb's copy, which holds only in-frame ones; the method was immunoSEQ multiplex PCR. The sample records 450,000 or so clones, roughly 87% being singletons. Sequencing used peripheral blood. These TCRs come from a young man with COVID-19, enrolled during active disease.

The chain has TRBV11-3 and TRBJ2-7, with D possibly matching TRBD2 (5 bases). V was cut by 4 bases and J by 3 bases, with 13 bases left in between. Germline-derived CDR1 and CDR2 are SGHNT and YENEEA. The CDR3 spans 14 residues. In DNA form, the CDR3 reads TGTGCCAGCAGCTCGGAGGTTTCGGTCTACGAGCAGTACTTC. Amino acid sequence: CASSSEVSVYEQYF.

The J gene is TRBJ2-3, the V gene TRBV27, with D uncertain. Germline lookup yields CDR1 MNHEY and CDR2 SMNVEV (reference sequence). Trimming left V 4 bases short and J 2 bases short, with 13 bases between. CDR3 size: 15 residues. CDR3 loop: CASSSFPEPTDTQYF. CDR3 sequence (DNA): TGTGCCAGCAGTTCATTTCCCGAGCCCACAGATACGCAGTATTTT.

The CDR3 DNA is TGTGCCAGCAGCTGGGCCCTGGGAGACTCTGGAAACACCATATATTTT. This sequence encodes CASSWALGDSGNTIYF. The rearrangement joins TRBV5-8 to TRBJ1-3, with unresolved D. V was shortened by 3 bases and J by 0 bases, with 13 bases between the two germline ends. From germline, CDR1 is SGHTS and CDR2 YDEGEE. The CDR3 totals 16 residues.

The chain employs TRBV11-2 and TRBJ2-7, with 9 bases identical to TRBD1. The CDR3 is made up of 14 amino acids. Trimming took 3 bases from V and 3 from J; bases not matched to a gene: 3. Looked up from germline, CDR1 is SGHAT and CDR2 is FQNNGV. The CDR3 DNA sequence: TGTGCCAGCAGCTTCCGGGACAGGGACTACGAGCAGTACTTC. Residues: CASSFRDRDYEQYF.

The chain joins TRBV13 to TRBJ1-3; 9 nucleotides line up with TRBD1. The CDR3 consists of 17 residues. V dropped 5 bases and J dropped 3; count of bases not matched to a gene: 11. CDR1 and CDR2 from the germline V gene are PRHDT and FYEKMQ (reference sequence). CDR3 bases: TGTGCCAGCAGCCAACGCCACAGGGGGCGAAGTGGAAACACCATATATTTT. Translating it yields CASSQRHRGRSGNTIYF.

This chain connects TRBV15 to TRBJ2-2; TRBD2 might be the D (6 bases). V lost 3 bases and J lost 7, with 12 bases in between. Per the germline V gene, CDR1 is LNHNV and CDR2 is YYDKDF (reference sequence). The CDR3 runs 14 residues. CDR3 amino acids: CATSRDYSSGELFF. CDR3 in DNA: TGTGCCACCAGCAGGGACTACAGCAGCGGGGAGCTGTTTTTT.

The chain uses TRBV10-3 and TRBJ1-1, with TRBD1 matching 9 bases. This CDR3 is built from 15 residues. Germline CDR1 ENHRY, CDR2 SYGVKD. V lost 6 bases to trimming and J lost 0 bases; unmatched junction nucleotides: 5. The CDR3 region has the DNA TGTGCCATCAGCCAAGGGACAGGGTTGAACACTGAAGCTTTCTTT. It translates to CAISQGTGLNTEAFF.

CDR3 protein: CASSLGQGAHSPLHF. CDR3 DNA sequence: TGCGCCAGCAGCTTGGGACAGGGGGCCCATTCACCCCTCCACTTT. The chain joins TRBV5-1 to TRBJ1-6; 10 bases agree with TRBD1. Germline CDR1 reads SGHRS; CDR2 reads YFSETQ. V trimming: 0 bases; J trimming: 8 bases; junction bases outside the gene matches: 2. The CDR3 runs to 15 residues. The full variable domain, its missing parts supplied by reference TRBV5-1 and TRBJ1-6, is KAGVTQTPRYLIKTRGQQVTLSCSPISGHRSVSWYQQTPGQGLQFLFEYFSETQRNKGNFPGRFSGRQFSNSRSEMNVSTLELGDSALYLCASSLGQGAHSPLHFGNGTRLTVT.

In DNA, the CDR3 is TGTGCCAGTAGTACCGGCGGGGGGTCCTACGAGCAGTACTTC. This gives the protein CASSTGGGSYEQYF. The chain carries TRBV19 and TRBJ2-7; TRBD2 matches 8 bases. CDR1 is LNHDA and CDR2 is SQIVND in the germline V gene (reference sequence). The V gene end was trimmed by 4 bases and the J gene end by 1 base; junction bases not matched to a gene: 3. CDR3 length: 14 residues. Combining the CDR3 with reference TRBV19 and TRBJ2-7 gives the whole variable domain DGGITQSPKYLFRKEGQNVTLSCEQNLNHDAMYWYRQDPGQGLRLIYYSQIVNDFQKGDIAEGYSVSREKKESFPLTVTSAQKNPTAFYLCASSTGGGSYEQYFGPGTRLTVT.

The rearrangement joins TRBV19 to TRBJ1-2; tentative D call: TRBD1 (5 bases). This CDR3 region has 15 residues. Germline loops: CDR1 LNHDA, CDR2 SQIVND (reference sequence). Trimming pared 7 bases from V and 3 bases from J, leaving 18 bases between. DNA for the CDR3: TGTGCCAGTAATAGGCACGATGGAGGGGACTATGGCTACACCTTC. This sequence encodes CASNRHDGGDYGYTF.

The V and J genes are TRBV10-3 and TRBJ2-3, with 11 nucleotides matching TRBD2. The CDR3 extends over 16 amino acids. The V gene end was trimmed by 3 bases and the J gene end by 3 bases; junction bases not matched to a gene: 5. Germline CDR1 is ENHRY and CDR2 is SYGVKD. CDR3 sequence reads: CAISDGTSGLTDTQYF. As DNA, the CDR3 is TGTGCCATCAGTGATGGGACTAGCGGCCTGACAGATACGCAGTATTTT.

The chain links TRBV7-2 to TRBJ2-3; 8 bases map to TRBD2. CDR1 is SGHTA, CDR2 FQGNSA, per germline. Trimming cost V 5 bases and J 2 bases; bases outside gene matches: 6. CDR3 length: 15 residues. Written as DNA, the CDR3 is TGTGCCAGCAGCCAGCGGGGGCCCTTCACAGATACGCAGTATTTT. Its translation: CASSQRGPFTDTQYF. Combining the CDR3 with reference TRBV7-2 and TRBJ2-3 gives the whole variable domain GAGVSQSPSNKVTEKGKDVELRCDPISGHTALYWYRQSLGQGLEFLIYFQGNSAPDKSGLPSDRFSAERTGGSVSTLTIQRTQQEDSAVYLCASSQRGPFTDTQYFGPGTRLTVL.